These 2 T cell receptor beta chains originate from one sample sequenced in a study of kidney transplant recipient with SARS-CoV-2 infection. TCRdb redid the calling of the reads with MiXCR, one entry per CDR3 protein. The sample lists approximately 240,000 distinct CDR3 sequences, about 28% occurring once. The source material was a blood sample, sampled at baseline and between days 110 and 120 from a kidney transplant recipient. The receptors were sampled from a male patient aged 30 to 39 who had COVID-19 and was a kidney transplant recipient. Part of the T cells may come from the graft donor.

Comments on this clonotype: A much larger clone sits a single nucleotide away, making a read error possible. The V call is TRBV11-2, the J call TRBJ2-2, with 9 bases identical to TRBD1. This CDR3 region has 16 residues. After removal of 5 bases from V and 9 bases from J, the junction contained 13 bases not matched to a gene. Germline V gene lookup returns CDR1 SGHAT and CDR2 FQNNGV. CDR3 protein: CASSPRTGDVTRELFF. CDR3 nucleotides: TGTGCCAGCAGCCCGAGGACAGGGGACGTAACCAGGGAGCTGTTTTTT.

This chain joins TRBV4-2 and TRBJ2-1; 8 bases fit TRBD2. The CDR3 has 16 amino acids. Per germline, CDR1 LGHNA and CDR2 YNFKEQ. The V and J ends lost 0 bases and 2 bases, in that order; junction bases with no gene match: 3. DNA of the CDR3: TGTGCCAGCAGCCAAGATGCTAGCGGGCCCTACAATGAGCAGTTCTTC. Translation: CASSQDASGPYNEQFF.